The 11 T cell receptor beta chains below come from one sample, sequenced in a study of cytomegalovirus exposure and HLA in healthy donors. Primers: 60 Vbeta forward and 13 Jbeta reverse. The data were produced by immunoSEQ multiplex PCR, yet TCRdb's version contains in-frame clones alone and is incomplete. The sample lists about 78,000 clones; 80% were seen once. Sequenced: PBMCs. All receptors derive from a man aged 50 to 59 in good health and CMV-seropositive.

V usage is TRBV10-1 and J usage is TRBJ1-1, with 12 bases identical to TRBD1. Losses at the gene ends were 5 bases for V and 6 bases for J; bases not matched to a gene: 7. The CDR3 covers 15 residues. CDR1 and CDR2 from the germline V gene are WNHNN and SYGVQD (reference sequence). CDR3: CASSPGTGGRAEAFF. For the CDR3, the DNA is TGCGCCAGCAGTCCCGGGACAGGGGGCCGCGCTGAAGCTTTCTTT.

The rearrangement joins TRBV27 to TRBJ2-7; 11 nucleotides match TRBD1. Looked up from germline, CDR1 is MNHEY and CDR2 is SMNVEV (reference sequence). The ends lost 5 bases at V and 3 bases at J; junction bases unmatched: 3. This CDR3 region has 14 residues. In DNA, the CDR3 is TGTGCCAGCAGTGCCGGGACAGGGGGCTACGAGCAGTACTTC. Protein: CASSAGTGGYEQYF.

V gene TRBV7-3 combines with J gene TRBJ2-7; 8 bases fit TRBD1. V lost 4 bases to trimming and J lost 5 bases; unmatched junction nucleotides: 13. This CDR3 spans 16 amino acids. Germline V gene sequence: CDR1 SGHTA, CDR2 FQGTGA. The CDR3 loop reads CASSSGPTTGDHEQYF. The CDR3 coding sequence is TGTGCCAGCAGCTCGGGGCCCACGACAGGGGATCACGAGCAGTACTTC.

CDR3 loop: CASSREGSRGTEAFF. CDR3 coding DNA: TGTGCCAGCAGCAGAGAGGGTAGTCGGGGCACTGAAGCTTTCTTT. This chain joins TRBV21-1 and TRBJ1-1. TRBV21-1 is recorded as a pseudogene. CDR3 length: 15 amino acids.

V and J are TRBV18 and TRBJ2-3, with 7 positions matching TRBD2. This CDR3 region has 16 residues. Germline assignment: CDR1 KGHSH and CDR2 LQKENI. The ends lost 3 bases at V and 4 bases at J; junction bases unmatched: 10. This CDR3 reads CASSPRLADKADTQYF. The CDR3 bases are TGTGCCAGCTCACCGAGACTAGCTGATAAGGCAGATACGCAGTATTTT.

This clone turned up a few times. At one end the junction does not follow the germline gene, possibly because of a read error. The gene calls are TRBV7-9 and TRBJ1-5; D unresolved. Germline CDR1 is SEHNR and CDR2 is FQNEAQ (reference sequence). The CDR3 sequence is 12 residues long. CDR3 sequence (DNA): TGTTCCAGCAGCTCGGGAGATCAGCCCCAGCATTTT. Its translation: CSSSSGDQPQHF.

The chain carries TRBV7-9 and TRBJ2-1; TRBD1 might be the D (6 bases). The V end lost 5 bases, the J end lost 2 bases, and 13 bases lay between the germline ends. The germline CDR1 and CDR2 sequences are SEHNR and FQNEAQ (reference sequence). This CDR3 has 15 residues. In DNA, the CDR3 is TGTGCCAGCAGCGTGGGGGCAGGGGCCTACAATGAGCAGTTCTTC. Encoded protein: CASSVGAGAYNEQFF.

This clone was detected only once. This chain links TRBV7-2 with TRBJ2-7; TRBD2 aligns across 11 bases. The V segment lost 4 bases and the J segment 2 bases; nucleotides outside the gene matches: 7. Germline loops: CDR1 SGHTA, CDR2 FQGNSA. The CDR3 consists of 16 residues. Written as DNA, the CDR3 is TGTGCCAGCAGCTCCCTAGGACTAGCGGGCGCCTACGAGCAGTACTTC. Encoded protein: CASSSLGLAGAYEQYF.

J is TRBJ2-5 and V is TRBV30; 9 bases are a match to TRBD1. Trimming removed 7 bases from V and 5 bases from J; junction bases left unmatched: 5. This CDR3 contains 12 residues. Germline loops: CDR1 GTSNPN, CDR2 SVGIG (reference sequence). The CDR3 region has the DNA TGTGCCTTGACAGGGGGTGGGGAGACCCAGTACTTC. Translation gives CALTGGGETQYF.

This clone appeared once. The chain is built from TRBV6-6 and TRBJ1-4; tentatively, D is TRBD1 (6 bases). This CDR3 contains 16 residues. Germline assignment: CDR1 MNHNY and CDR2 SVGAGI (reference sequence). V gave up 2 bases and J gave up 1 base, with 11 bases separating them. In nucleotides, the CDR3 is TGTGCCAGCAGTTACCCCCGCAGGGGAACTAATGAAAAACTGTTTTTT. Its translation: CASSYPRRGTNEKLFF.

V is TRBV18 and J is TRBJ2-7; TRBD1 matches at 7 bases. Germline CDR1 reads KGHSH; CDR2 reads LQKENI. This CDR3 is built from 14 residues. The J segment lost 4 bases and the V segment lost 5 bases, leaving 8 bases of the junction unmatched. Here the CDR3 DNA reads TGTGCCAGCTCATATGACAGGGTTAGTTACGAGCAGTACTTC. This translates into CASSYDRVSYEQYF.